What follows is one T cell receptor (beta chain) and its context. It lacks a known antigen. Qualities for individual bases were not recorded, and no much larger clone is one base off. Receptors were amplified or captured by the immunoSEQ multiplex PCR assay. For the multiplex PCR, a mixture combining 60 forward primers for TCR Vbeta segments and 13 reverse primers for TCR Jbeta segments was used. The CDR3 region of rearranged TCR beta genes was amplified from genomic DNA with a multiplex PCR assay. The Illumina HiSeq System was used to sequence the amplified TCR beta libraries as 87-base-pair reads. In the authors' own workflow: In a later analysis, tens of millions of unique TCR beta chains were counted across the approximately 640 repertoires, and roughly 10 million of these chains were shared by at least two donors. A nearest-neighbor algorithm error-corrected the raw reads and collapsed the reads into unique sequences, merging closely related sequences to remove PCR and sequencing errors. CDR3 sequences were aligned to IMGT reference sequences to assign V, D and J gene segments. For a sequence to be retained, a match of at least six nucleotides to both a V gene segment and a J gene segment was required. Rearrangements were classified as productive when the CDR3 lacked stop codons and remained in frame with V and J, and all other rearrangements were classified as non-productive. CDR3 was defined according to IMGT convention as the region running from the second conserved V-encoded cysteine to the conserved J-encoded phenylalanine. The earlier analysis of about 590 of the donors excluded sequences that lacked an unambiguous match to a single V gene segment. In an earlier analysis of 450 to 700 of the donors, V segments were called functional above 56.7% productive rearrangements and were called segregating when the between-donor standard deviation exceeded 5%. A statistical classification framework was developed to diagnose cytomegalovirus status using the catalog of TCR beta chain sequences. V and J gene assignment, in a later analysis, came from comparing TCR nucleotide sequences with IMGT/GENE-DB human TR gene sequences. In a later analysis, CDR3 sequences and most-parsimonious VDJ recombination scenarios were assigned using the TCRdist pipeline. A later analysis defined each TCR beta chain by its CDR3 amino acid sequence plus V-gene family, and excluded reads lacking a unique V-gene family. A later analysis removed several hundred highly shared, low-generation-probability nucleotide sequences to deal with suspected cross-contamination and a sequencing artifact. For each public chain, a later analysis derived a clonal expansion index from normalized ranks of inferred template counts within each repertoire. Generation probabilities in a later analysis came from a VDJ recombination model fitted to out-of-frame rearrangements, and those results were checked against IGoR. Hypergeometric tests were used in a later analysis to score TCR-TCR, TCR-HLA and TCR-CMV co-occurrence, with a repertoire-size bias correction applied to the TCR pairs. To estimate false discovery rates, a later analysis permuted the HLA or CMV assignments 20 times. In a later analysis, co-occurring TCRs were grouped using DBSCAN, and TCRdist sequence similarity was added for clustering within HLA-allele-positive subsets. Co-occurrence clustering excluded repertoires with fewer than 30,000 or more than 120,000 public chains, plus five with anomalous nucleotide sharing. Entries here come from immuneACCESS through TCRdb and include only in-frame sequences with V and J called. Some clones fail to appear in such tables; in the studies checked, an unresolved V gene covers under half of the shortfall, and the cause of the remainder is unknown. V and J calls plus clone size are reproduced from that table; the DNA served to infer D and trimming. Present in this sample are about 75,000 clones, approximately 82% of which were seen just once. Around 18% of the sample is in the top ten clones.

CDR1 SGHTA and CDR2 FQGNSA are derived from the germline V gene. V is clipped by 7 bases and J by 3 bases, and the sequence between their germline boundaries is 18 bases long. Reading from cysteine to phenylalanine, the CDR3 counts 15 amino acids. Kept here is only the CDR3 DNA, which spans 45 bases and is read in frame from base 1. This sample is drawn from a study of cytomegalovirus exposure and HLA in healthy donors (dated by TCRdb to 2015 to 2018). Broadly, across the study: In an earlier analysis of roughly 590 of the donors, around 290 Gb of sequence data and 100 million or so unique TCR beta sequences from about 179 million T cells were reported. A separate validation cohort of over 95 different subjects was used in addition to the approximately 700-subject first cohort. Using immunosequencing, the study profiled T cell repertoires from approximately 700 subjects and related those repertoires to cytomegalovirus serostatus. Of the roughly 410 genotyped donors, less than 85% were placed in the genetic ancestry cluster associated with self-reported Caucasian donors. Donor age, sex, ethnicity and CMV serostatus were collected together with the repertoire data. Among a few hundred genotyped donors of the cohort, an average of approximately 250,000 unique TCR beta nucleotide sequences were sequenced per donor, roughly a sixth of them non-productive. The aim of the study was to test whether cataloging public T cell receptors could identify signatures of past pathogen exposure. A later analysis re-analyzed previously published TCR beta repertoires from about 730 donors and added high-resolution HLA genotyping to study TCR occurrence patterns. Class I and class II HLA loci were covered by the typing at four-digit resolution. Typing coverage varied by locus: roughly 629-640 donors for A, B, C, DRB1 and DQB1; around 560 for DQA1; more than 600 for DPA1; approximately 470 for DPB1. To predict cytomegalovirus infection status, the study brought together high-throughput TCR immunosequencing, statistical association of individual TCRs with disease status, and machine learning. In an earlier analysis of roughly 600 of the donors, high-throughput TCR beta sequencing was used to judge whether each TCR beta V gene segment behaved as functional or pseudogenic. In a later genetic analysis, genome-wide SNP genotypes for about 65% of the roughly 670 donors were used, and that subset was treated as a discovery cohort. Roughly 320 gigabases of sequencing data and around 85 million unique TCR sequences made up an early release that covered nearly 650 HLA-typed donors. Rather than drawing on any new phenotypic data, the later analysis identified candidate immune exposures from TCR beta sequences and the way those sequences occurred across donors. Roughly 5 DR-DQ haplotypes were treated as single units for association and clustering because of strong linkage in the cohort. Every repertoire in the discovery cohort had been generated on one and the same sequencing platform.

The cohort was made up of roughly 670 healthy bone marrow donors. Cohort members were all nominally healthy when sampled, although unrecorded immune exposures were likely present. The donor was CMV seropositive and belonged to the group of 250 to 350 seropositive cohort members. Every donor gave a peripheral blood sample, and the peripheral blood mononuclear cells from that sample were used for TCR beta sequencing. Genomic DNA was extracted from the blood cell samples with the Qiagen DNeasy Blood Extraction Kit. Points the paper makes about the study in general: A group of highly shared sequence variants was considered likely to be a technical artifact of the sequencing pipeline. The study listed 150 to 200 TCR beta chains as associated with cytomegalovirus. Because HLA typing was unavailable for some donors at each locus, only the typed subset was used in association tests. In a later analysis, the rate of TCR association differed among HLA loci, with DRB1 alleles having the most associated TCRs and HLA-C alleles having the fewest. While some public TCRs were present in many individuals, most TCR sequences turned up only very rarely across donors. The classifier was reported to diagnose cytomegalovirus status with high specificity and sensitivity in both the original and validation cohorts. When HLA alleles, especially DR and DQ, strongly co-occurred, attributing TCR associations to individual alleles was difficult. The cohort was sequenced for TCR beta chains only, and without alpha or paired-chain data the features that could be detected were limited. Because counts were too low, about 18 rarely observed V segments, including chromosome 9 orphons, were excluded from the earlier analysis of about 500 of the donors. According to the authors, the approach could potentially be generalized to other disease states and immunological phenotypes. The only immune exposure information available for the cohort was CMV serostatus. According to a later analysis, most CMV-associated TCR beta chains appeared to be HLA-restricted, and the HLA associations seemed to be driven largely by CMV exposure. In a later genetic analysis, fewer N-insertions in productive TCRs were reported among donors in an Asian-associated ancestry cluster than the 666-donor mean. At a false discovery rate of 0.05, a later analysis linked under 20,000 TCR beta sequences to specific HLA alleles. Broadly in line with IMGT annotations, most TCR beta V segments showed up in productive rearrangements about 90% or about 30% of the time in an earlier analysis of approximately 600 of the donors. In vitro tests confirmed that a few of the cytomegalovirus-associated TCR beta chains recognize cytomegalovirus antigens. According to a later analysis, parvovirus B19, influenza, CMV and Epstein-Barr virus appeared linked to several top co-occurrence clusters. In a later analysis, HLA-associated TCR beta chains showed more clonal expansion and lower generation probabilities than non-associated chains that were equally common. The presence/absence analyses assumed that sequencing depth was roughly uniform across donors, and that assumption may not be true. An association between a missense DCLRE1C variant and V-gene and J-gene trimming of TCR beta chains was found in a later genetic analysis and replicated in an independent cohort. Correlated functional status among segregating V segments might be attributable to linkage disequilibrium, but an unknown experimental factor could not be ruled out. Because the 87-base-pair reads could not distinguish some IMGT-functional V segments, including TRBV6-2 and TRBV6-3, those segments were excluded. A further reported finding was that TCR beta sequences accurately predicted the HLA-A and HLA-B alleles for most subjects in the first cohort.

The TCR sequence derives from a man between 65 and 85 years old in good health and CMV-seropositive. Material for sequencing was PBMCs. The V gene is TRBV7-2 and the J gene is TRBJ1-1; no D gene can be assigned with confidence. Here the CDR3 is given as CASTRVEGFDTEAFF. The DNA sequence follows: TGTGCCAGCACCCGAGTGGAGGGTTTTGACACTGAAGCTTTCTTT. Reference TRBV7-2 and TRBJ1-1 proteins supply the regions before and after the CDR3; the full variable domain is: GAGVSQSPSNKVTEKGKDVELRCDPISGHTALYWYRQSLGQGLEFLIYFQGNSAPDKSGLPSDRFSAERTGGSVSTLTIQRTQQEDSAVYLCASTRVEGFDTEAFFGQGTRLTVV.